This TCR beta chain was profiled in a study of T cell responses to AZD1222 COVID-19 vaccine. Overall study findings and caveats: Spike-specific TCR breadth and depth went up after people got two AZD1222 doses. Donors were chiefly white British, with a greater number of females, and clonal diversity was perhaps underestimated.

Repertoires were generated with immunoSEQ multiplex PCR, while TCRdb's copy carries only in-frame clones and drops some. Of 150,000 to 200,000 clones in the sample, 75% to 90% were seen once. Per the germline V gene, CDR1 is SGHRS and CDR2 is YFSETQ. The V gene end was trimmed by 4 bases and the J gene end by 7 bases; junction bases not matched to a gene: 10. The CDR3 has 16 residues. Comment on this clone: Its specificity is unknown.

This specimen consisted of peripheral blood, obtained on day 0 of AZD1222 vaccination. This chain links TRBV5-1 with TRBJ2-1, with 11 bases aligning to TRBD1. The receptor was isolated from an adult in good health. The CDR3 spells CASSPSGTGGGNEQFF. CDR3 DNA: TGCGCCAGCAGCCCGTCCGGGACAGGGGGTGGTAATGAGCAGTTCTTC. The variable domain in full, completed from reference TRBV5-1 and TRBJ2-1, reads KAGVTQTPRYLIKTRGQQVTLSCSPISGHRSVSWYQQTPGQGLQFLFEYFSETQRNKGNFPGRFSGRQFSNSRSEMNVSTLELGDSALYLCASSPSGTGGGNEQFFGPGTRLTVL.